This T cell receptor (beta chain) emerged from a study of beta chain features in type 1 diabetes. In the study overall: Similarity in age, gender and cell yields was seen between patients and healthy donors.

Study findings and constraints: Patients with Type 1 diabetes showed moderately but significantly shorter TCRB CDR3s in all four CD4+ subsets.

Of note for this clone: Its target is unknown.

The entirety of the isolated RNA underwent reverse transcription, so expressed TCRB transcripts were sequenced. Approximately 3.4 million reads, on average, came from each naive, central memory and regulatory T cell sample. Some clones are missing from TCRdb's copy, which holds only in-frame ones; the method was immunoSEQ multiplex PCR. The table has about 230,000 clones, around 16% seen once. CDR1 is SGHTA and CDR2 is FQGNSA in the germline V gene. The CDR3 runs to 15 residues. Trimming cost V 5 bases and J 1 base; bases outside gene matches: 8. By way of CD45RO/CCR7/CD25/CD127/CD95/CD27, the CD4+ regulatory, stem cell-like memory, central memory and naive cells were sorted.

The source is a man aged 30 to 39 with type 1 diabetes. This chain uses TRBV7-2 with TRBJ2-7, with 7 bases aligning to TRBD2. The sequencing sample was made of naive CD4+ T cells from blood. The CDR3: CASSQAGPISYEQYF. Written as DNA, the CDR3 is TGTGCCAGCAGCCAAGCGGGACCAATTTCCTACGAGCAGTACTTC.